This entry concerns a single T cell receptor (beta chain). Its antigen is not yet known. No qualities accompany the bases; no much larger clone lies one base away. This entry is derived from a study of metastatic and nonmetastatic thyroid tumors (dated by TCRdb to the early 2020s). Regarding the research as a whole: Repertoires were compared across peripheral blood and tumor or nodule tissue samples from malignant and benign thyroid patients.

V is pruned by 4 bases and J by 6 bases, leaving 8 bases of the junction without a gene match. Via the germline V gene, CDR1 is KGHSH and CDR2 LQKENI. The cysteine opens and the phenylalanine closes a CDR3 of 15 amino acids. Only the CDR3 DNA is retained, 45 bases long and in frame from the first base. The investigation overall reported the following: In both blood and tumor samples, malignant tumors were reported to have significantly higher TCR beta diversity than benign nodules.

The method behind the library was PCR. The run used an Illumina HiSeq 4000. High-throughput sequencing was used to profile the TCR beta-chain CDR3 region of every patient. On the study's bioinformatics: CDR3 differences across clinicopathological groups were used to build a classifier for discriminating distant-metastatic papillary thyroid cancer patients. The Shannon index was used to assess repertoire diversity, and the Morisita-Horn index was used to assess tumor-blood repertoire similarity. In TCRdb, the public reads were trimmed at Q25 with fastp and aligned with MiXCR, with productive beta chains retained. These V and J calls rely on TCRdb rather than the paper's analysis. Present in this sample are about 17,000 clones, about 28% of which were seen just once. Roughly 22% of the sample lies in the top ten. None of the patients had been given any treatment before thyroid surgery. Patient clinical samples collected from about 2012 to 2019 were retrospectively analysed using T-cell receptor beta sequencing.

The sequence came from a female donor with papillary thyroid cancer or a benign thyroid nodule (not recorded which). Some clones in this sample may be carry-over from other donors' samples. The sequence is built from TRBV18 and TRBJ1-1; TRBD1 matches 10 bases in the middle. Sequenced input: tumor tissue. The CDR3 region has the sequence CASSLLTGGAAEAFF. The nucleotide sequence reads TGTGCCAGCTCACTTCTGACAGGGGGCGCCGCTGAAGCTTTCTTT. The full variable domain, completed from the reference TRBV18 and TRBJ1-1 proteins outside the CDR3, reads NAGVMQNPRHLVRRRGQEARLRCSPMKGHSHVYWYRQLPEEGLKFMVYLQKENIIDESGMPKERFSAEFPKEGPSILRIQQVVRGDSAAYFCASSLLTGGAAEAFFGQGTRLTVV.